This entry is about one T cell receptor beta chain. Its target is not known. The sample originates from a study of T-cell reconstitution after alpha-beta-depleted transplantation in children. Library preparation (for TCRbeta) was performed with unique molecular identifiers. TCRdb re-called the PCR reads with MiXCR, one entry per CDR3 protein. The sample shows approximately 89,000 distinct CDR3 sequences, 15% to 18% of them seen only once. Study conclusions and caveats: T cells produced anew were the main source of T-cell counts and diversity one year after transplant.

This sequence originates from a male patient between 2 and 15 years old who had a stem cell transplant for acute lymphoblastic leukemia, so the T cells may come from the graft donor. The sequencing here drew on PBMCs, mostly from graft donor cells, taken 180 days after TCRalphabeta/CD19-depleted stem cell transplant.

CDR3 sequence (DNA): TGTGCCAGCAGCACGAGCGGGGGTGGCACCGGGGAGCTGTTTTTT. Protein product: CASSTSGGGTGELFF. This rearrangement joins TRBV11-2 to TRBJ2-2, with 8 nucleotides matching TRBD2. Germline-derived CDR1 and CDR2 are SGHAT and FQNNGV. This CDR3 comprises 15 residues. After removal of 5 bases from V and 4 bases from J, the junction contained 6 bases not matched to a gene. Full variable domain (rest looked up from reference TRBV11-2 and TRBJ2-2): EAGVAQSPRYKIIEKRQSVAFWCNPISGHATLYWYQQILGQGPKLLIQFQNNGVVDDSQLPKDRFSAERLKGVDSTLKIQPAKLEDSAVYLCASSTSGGGTGELFFGEGSRLTVL.